This TCR beta chain was documented in a study of shared clonotypes between healthy human individuals. Study as a whole: Donors consisted of two women and a few men between 18 and 49.

All donors were Caucasian adults living in Nashville, Tennessee. Sequencing was performed with immunoSEQ multiplex PCR; in TCRdb, only in-frame clones are kept and a portion is missing. This table holds some 2,100,000 clones, almost 96% found once. Trimming shortened V by 3 bases and J by 1 base, and 16 bases separated the two germline ends. The CDR3 has 16 amino acids. The V gene's germline CDR1 is SGHDT and CDR2 YYEEEE. The origin of this receptor is a man aged 18 to 29 in good health. This chain links TRBV5-6 with TRBJ2-5, with D possibly matching TRBD1 (6 bases). Material: naive CD4+ T cells sorted from blood. Subset meaning: CD45RA+ positively selected. DNA for the CDR3: TGTGCCAGCAGCTCTACGGACAGCGCCCCCCAAGAGACCCAGTACTTC. It codes for CASSSTDSAPQETQYF.